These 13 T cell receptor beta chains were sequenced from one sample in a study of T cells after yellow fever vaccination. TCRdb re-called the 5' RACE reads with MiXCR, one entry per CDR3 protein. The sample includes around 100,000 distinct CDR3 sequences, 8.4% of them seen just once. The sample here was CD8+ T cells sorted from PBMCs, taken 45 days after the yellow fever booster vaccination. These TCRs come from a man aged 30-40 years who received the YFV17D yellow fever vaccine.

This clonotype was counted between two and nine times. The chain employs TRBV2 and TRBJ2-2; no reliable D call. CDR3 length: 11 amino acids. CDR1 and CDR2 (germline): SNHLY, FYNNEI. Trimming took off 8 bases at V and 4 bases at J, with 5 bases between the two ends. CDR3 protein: CASGGTGELFF. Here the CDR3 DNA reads TGTGCCAGCGGCGGCACCGGGGAGCTGTTTTTT. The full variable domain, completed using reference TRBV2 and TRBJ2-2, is EPEVTQTPSHQVTQMGQEVILRCVPISNHLYFYWYRQILGQKVEFLVSFYNNEISEKSEIFDDQFSVERPDGSNFTLKIRSTKLEDSAMYFCASGGTGELFFGEGSRLTVL.

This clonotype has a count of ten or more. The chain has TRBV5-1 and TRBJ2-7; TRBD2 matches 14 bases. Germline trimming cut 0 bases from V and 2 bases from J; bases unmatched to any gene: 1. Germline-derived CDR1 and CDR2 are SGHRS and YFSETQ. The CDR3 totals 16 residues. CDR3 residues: CASSLETSGRAYEQYF. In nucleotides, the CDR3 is TGCGCCAGCAGCTTGGAGACTAGCGGGAGGGCCTACGAGCAGTACTTC.

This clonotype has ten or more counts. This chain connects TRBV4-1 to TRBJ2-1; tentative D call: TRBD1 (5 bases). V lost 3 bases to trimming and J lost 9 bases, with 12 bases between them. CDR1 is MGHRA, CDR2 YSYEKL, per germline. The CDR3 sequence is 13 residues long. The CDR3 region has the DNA TGCGCCAGCAGCCAGCAAGGGGCCATTGAGCAGTTCTTC. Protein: CASSQQGAIEQFF.

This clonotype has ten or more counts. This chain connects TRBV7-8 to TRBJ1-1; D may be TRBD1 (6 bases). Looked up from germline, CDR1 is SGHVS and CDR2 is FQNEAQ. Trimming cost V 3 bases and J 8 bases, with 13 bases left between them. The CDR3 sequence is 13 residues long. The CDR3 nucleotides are TGTGCCAGCAGCTTGCTCCGGGGGCAAGAAGCTTTCTTT. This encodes CASSLLRGQEAFF. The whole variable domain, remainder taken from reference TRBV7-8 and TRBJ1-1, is GAGVSQSPRYKVAKRGQDVALRCDPISGHVSLFWYQQALGQGPEFLTYFQNEAQLDKSGLPSDRFFAERPEGSVSTLKIQRTQQEDSAVYLCASSLLRGQEAFFGQGTRLTVV.

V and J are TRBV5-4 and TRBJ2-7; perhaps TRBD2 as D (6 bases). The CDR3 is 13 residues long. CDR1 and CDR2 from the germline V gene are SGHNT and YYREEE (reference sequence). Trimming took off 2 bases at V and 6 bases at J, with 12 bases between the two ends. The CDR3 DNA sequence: TGTGCCAGCAGCTTTGGCGGGATCCCCGAGCAGTACTTC. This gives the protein CASSFGGIPEQYF. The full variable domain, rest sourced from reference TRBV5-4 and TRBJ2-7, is ETGVTQSPTHLIKTRGQQVTLRCSSQSGHNTVSWYQQALGQGPQFIFQYYREEENGRGNFPPRFSGLQFPNYSSELNVNALELDDSALYLCASSFGGIPEQYFGPGTRLTVT.

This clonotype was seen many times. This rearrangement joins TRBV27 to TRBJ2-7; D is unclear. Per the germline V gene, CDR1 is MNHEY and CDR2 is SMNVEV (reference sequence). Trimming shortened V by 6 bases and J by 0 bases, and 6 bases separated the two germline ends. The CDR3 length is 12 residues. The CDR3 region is CASSPSSYEQYF. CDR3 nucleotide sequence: TGTGCCAGCAGCCCCTCCTCCTACGAGCAGTACTTC.

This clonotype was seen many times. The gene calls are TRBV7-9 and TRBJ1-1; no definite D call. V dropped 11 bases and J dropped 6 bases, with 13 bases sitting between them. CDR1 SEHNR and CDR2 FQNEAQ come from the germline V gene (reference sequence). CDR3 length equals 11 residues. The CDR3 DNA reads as TGTGCCTACTCACCGGCCCCTGAAGCTTTCTTT. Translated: CAYSPAPEAFF.

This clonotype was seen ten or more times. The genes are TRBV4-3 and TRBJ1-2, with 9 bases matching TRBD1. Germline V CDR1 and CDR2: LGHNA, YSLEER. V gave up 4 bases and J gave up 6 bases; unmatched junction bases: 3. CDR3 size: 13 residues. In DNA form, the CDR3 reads TGCGCCAGCAGCCTCGACAGGGGGGATGGCTACACCTTC. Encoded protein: CASSLDRGDGYTF.

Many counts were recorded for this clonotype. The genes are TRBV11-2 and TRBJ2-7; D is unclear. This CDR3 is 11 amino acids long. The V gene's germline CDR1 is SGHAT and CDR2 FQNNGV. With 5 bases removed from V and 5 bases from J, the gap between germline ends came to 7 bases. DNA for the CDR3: TGTGCCAGCAGCATTATCCACGAGCAGTACTTC. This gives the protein CASSIIHEQYF.

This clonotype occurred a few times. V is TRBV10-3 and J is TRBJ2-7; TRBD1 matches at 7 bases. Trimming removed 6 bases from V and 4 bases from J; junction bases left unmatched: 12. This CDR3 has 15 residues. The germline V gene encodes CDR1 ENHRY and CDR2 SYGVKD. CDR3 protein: CAIRETQGPIYEQYF. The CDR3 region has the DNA TGTGCCATCAGGGAAACACAGGGGCCCATTTACGAGCAGTACTTC.

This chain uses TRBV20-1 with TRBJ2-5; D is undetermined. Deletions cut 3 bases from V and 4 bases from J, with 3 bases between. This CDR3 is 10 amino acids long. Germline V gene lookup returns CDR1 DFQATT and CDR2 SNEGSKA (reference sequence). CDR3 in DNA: TGCAGTGCTAGCCCAGAGACCCAGTACTTC. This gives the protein CSASPETQYF.

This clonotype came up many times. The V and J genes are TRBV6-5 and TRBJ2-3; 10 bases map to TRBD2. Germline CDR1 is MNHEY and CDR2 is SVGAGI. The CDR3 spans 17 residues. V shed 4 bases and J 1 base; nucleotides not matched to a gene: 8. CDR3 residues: CASSWTSGASGTDTQYF. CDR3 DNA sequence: TGTGCCAGCAGTTGGACTAGCGGAGCTTCTGGCACAGATACGCAGTATTTT.

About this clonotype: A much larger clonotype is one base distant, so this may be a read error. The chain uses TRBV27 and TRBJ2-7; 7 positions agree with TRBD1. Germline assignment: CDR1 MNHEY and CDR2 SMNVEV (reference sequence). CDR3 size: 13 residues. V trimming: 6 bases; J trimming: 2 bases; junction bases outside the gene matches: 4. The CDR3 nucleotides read TGTGCCAGCAGATTGAGGGGGCCCTACGAGCAGTACTTC. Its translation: CASRLRGPYEQYF.